These 19 T cell receptor beta chains originate from one sample sequenced in a study of CXCR3-negative and CXCR3-positive naive CD8 T cells. The study, taken as a whole, reports: When CXCR3-positive naive cells were set against CXCR3-negative naive cells, the former had more hydrophobic TRB CDR3s.

Antigen specificity for these receptors is unknown. UMI-labeled TRB cDNA libraries were prepared by 5' RACE. TCRdb re-called the 5' RACE reads and shows each CDR3 protein once, DNA omitted. The sample data list some 47,000 distinct CDR3 sequences. The material sequenced was naive CXCR3+ CD8+ T cells from blood. The subset: CD45RO-CCR7+CD27+CD95- naive CD8+ T cells expressing CXCR3 (TNR3+). The receptors derive from a human donor in good health. Some clones in this sample may be carry-over from other donors' samples.

This clonotype is identified as medium-sized (0.01 to 0.1%) from frequency. The V call is TRBV7-6, the J call TRBJ2-7. CDR1 is SGHVS, CDR2 FNYEAQ, per germline. The CDR3 contains 13 residues. The chain's CDR3 is CASSSTSSYEQYF.

The chain has TRBV5-1 and TRBJ2-7; the D call from TCRdb, TRBD1, cannot be confirmed without DNA. CDR3 size: 15 residues. CDR1 SGHRS and CDR2 YFSETQ come from the germline V gene. The CDR3 here is CASSFPGQGIYEQYF.

The chain links TRBV6-4 to TRBJ2-1; TCRdb returns TRBD2, unconfirmable since there is no DNA. CDR3 length: 15 amino acids. Looked up from germline, CDR1 is MRHNA and CDR2 is SNTAGT. The CDR3 region is CASSPEGEGSNEQFF.

The chain is built from TRBV7-9 and TRBJ2-7; as DNA is missing, the TRBD1 call by TCRdb cannot be tested. The CDR3 loop spans 16 amino acids. The germline V gene has CDR1 SEHNR and CDR2 FQNEAQ (reference sequence). CDR3 in amino acids: CASSTTGQKVSGEQYF.

The chain uses TRBV29-1 and TRBJ2-1; checking the TCRdb D call of TRBD1 is not possible without DNA. Germline V CDR1 and CDR2: SQVTM, ANQGSEA. This CDR3 region has 12 residues. CDR3 amino acids: CSVEEGGNEQFF.

The chain combines TRBV2 with TRBJ2-7; TCRdb's assignment of TRBD1 cannot be checked, as there is no DNA. The CDR3 is made up of 15 amino acids. Germline V gene sequence: CDR1 SNHLY, CDR2 FYNNEI. The CDR3: CASSEAPGQSYEQYF.

The V call is TRBV4-1, the J call TRBJ1-1. Germline assignment: CDR1 MGHRA and CDR2 YSYEKL. The length of the CDR3 is 14 residues. The CDR3 sequence: CASSPENRNTEAFF.

The chain carries TRBV7-3 and TRBJ2-1. The length of the CDR3 is 12 residues. Germline loops: CDR1 SGHTA, CDR2 FQGTGA. The CDR3 here is CATSDSYNEQFF.

The chain employs TRBV28 and TRBJ2-3; TCRdb indicates TRBD2, and absent DNA this call remains unverified. CDR3 length equals 15 residues. CDR1 is MDHEN and CDR2 is SYDVKM in the germline V gene. CDR3 in amino acids: CASSIPTSGADTQYF.

The chain uses TRBV20-1 and TRBJ1-2. This CDR3 has 13 amino acids. Germline CDR1 reads DFQATT; CDR2 reads SNEGSKA (reference sequence). The CDR3 protein is CSARSAGDYGYTF.

The V and J genes are TRBV28 and TRBJ1-5; TCRdb's D gene call, TRBD1, goes unchecked for lack of DNA. The CDR3 runs 13 residues. CDR1 is MDHEN, CDR2 SYDVKM, per germline. CDR3 loop: CASRDSSNQPQHF. The full variable domain, with the rest looked up from reference TRBV28 and TRBJ1-5, is DVKVTQSSRYLVKRTGEKVFLECVQDMDHENMFWYRQDPGLGLRLIYFSYDVKMKEKGDIPEGYSVSREKKERFSLILESASTNQTSMYLCASRDSSNQPQHFGDGTRLSIL.

The genes are TRBV14 and TRBJ2-4. In germline, CDR1 is SGHDN, CDR2 FVKESK. The CDR3 sequence is 14 residues long. The CDR3 region is CASSPAPAKNIQYF.

V gene TRBV5-1 combines with J gene TRBJ2-3; with no DNA, the TCRdb D assignment of TRBD1 cannot be verified. Germline assignment: CDR1 SGHRS and CDR2 YFSETQ. The CDR3 is 14 amino acids. CDR3 residues: CASSLQGGTDTQYF.

The chain's CDR3 is CASRETSGEVNEQFF. The chain links TRBV6-2 or TRBV6-3 to TRBJ2-1; with no DNA, the TCRdb D assignment of TRBD2 cannot be verified. CDR3 length: 15 residues. Per the germline V gene, CDR1 is MNHEY and CDR2 is SVGEGT.

The chain is built from TRBV6-2 or TRBV6-3 and TRBJ2-2. From germline, CDR1 is MNHEY and CDR2 SVGEGT. The CDR3 loop spans 13 amino acids. CDR3 sequence: CASSYGVDGELFF.

The chain combines TRBV12-3 or TRBV12-4 with TRBJ1-2; checking the TCRdb D call of TRBD1 is not possible without DNA. The CDR3 totals 16 residues. CDR3 region: CASSGTDLAPYYGYTF.

This chain uses TRBV5-1 with TRBJ2-3; the D gene TCRdb calls, TRBD2, cannot be checked with no DNA. The CDR3 runs 16 residues. Germline V CDR1 and CDR2: SGHRS, YFSETQ. Here the CDR3 reads CASSFGGSGGTDTQYF.

This chain links TRBV4-2 with TRBJ1-5; as DNA is missing, the TRBD1 call by TCRdb cannot be tested. The V gene's germline CDR1 is LGHNA and CDR2 YNFKEQ. There are 18 residues in the CDR3. The CDR3 region is CASSQDLVSGGLNQPQHF.

The V call is TRBV10-3, the J call TRBJ2-1; the TCRdb D gene call, TRBD1, has no DNA to confirm it. Looked up from germline, CDR1 is ENHRY and CDR2 is SYGVKD. The CDR3 runs 15 residues. CDR3 residues: CATHPGTLSLNEQFF.